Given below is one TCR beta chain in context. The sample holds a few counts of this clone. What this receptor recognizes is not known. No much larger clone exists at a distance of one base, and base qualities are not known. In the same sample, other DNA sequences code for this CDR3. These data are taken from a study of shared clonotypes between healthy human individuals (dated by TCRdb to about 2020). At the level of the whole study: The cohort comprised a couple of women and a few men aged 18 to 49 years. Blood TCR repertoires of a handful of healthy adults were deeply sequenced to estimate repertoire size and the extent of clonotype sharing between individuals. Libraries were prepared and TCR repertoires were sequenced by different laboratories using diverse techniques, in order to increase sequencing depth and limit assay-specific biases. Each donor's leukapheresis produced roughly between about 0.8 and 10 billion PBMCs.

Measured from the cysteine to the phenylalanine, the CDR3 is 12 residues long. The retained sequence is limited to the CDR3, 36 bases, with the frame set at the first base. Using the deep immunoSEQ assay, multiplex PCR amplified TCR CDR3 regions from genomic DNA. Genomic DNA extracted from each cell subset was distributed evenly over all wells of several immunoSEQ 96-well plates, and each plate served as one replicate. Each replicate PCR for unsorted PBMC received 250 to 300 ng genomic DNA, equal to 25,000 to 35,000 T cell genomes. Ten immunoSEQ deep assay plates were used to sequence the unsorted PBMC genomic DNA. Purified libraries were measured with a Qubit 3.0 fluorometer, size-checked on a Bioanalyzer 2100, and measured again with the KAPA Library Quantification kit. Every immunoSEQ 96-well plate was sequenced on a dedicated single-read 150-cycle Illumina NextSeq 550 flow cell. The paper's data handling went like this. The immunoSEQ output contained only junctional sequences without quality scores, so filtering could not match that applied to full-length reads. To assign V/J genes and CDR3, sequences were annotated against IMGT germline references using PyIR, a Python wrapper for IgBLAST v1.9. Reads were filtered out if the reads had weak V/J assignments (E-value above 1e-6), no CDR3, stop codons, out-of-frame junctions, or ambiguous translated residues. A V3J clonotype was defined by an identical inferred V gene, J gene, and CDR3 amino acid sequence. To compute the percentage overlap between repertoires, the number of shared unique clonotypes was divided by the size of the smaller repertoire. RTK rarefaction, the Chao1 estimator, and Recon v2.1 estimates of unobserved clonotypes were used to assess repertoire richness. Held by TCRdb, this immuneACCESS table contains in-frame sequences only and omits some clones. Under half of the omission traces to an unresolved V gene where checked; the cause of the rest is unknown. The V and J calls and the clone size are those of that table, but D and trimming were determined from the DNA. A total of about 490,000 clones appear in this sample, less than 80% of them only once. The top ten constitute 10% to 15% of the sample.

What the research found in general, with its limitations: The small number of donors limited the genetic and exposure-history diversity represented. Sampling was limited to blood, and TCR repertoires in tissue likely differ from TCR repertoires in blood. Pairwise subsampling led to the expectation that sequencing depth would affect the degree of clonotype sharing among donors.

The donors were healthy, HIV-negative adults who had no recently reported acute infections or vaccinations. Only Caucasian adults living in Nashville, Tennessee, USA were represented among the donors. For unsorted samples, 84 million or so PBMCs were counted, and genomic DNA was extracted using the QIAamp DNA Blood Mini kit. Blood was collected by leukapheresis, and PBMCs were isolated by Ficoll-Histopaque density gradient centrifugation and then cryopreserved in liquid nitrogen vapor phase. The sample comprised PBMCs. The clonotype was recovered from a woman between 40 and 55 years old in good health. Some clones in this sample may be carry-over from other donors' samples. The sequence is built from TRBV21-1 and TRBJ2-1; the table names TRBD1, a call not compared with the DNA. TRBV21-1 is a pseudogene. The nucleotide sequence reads TGTGCCATCCCAAAGGGGGATAATGAGCAGTTCTTC. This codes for CAIPKGDNEQFF.